A single T cell receptor (beta chain) is shown here with its context. This sample is part of a study of technical replicates of blood from a handful of donors. Germline CDR1 reads MGHRA; CDR2 reads YSYEKL. CDR3 size: 15 residues. Trimming removed 1 base from V and 4 bases from J; junction bases left unmatched: 2. The protocol was immunoSEQ multiplex PCR, while the TCRdb copy is restricted to in-frame clones and leaves out a portion. Among about 82,000 clones listed, just under 95% were seen once. Sequencing was done on a sample of T cells isolated from PBMCs. V and J are TRBV4-1 and TRBJ2-2; 8 positions match TRBD1. The clonotype originates from a human donor in good health. The CDR3 here is CASSQAGTGTGELFF. For the CDR3, the DNA is TGCGCCAGCAGCCAAGCTGGGACAGGCACCGGGGAGCTGTTTTTT.